This entry concerns a single TCR beta chain. This clonotype was recorded many times. Its recognized antigen is unknown. No per-base quality is available; no much larger clone lies one base away. The record originates from a study of neurological immune-mediated disorders (dated by TCRdb to between 2017 and 2020). Background on the whole study: Peripheral blood TCR-beta repertoires from patients with HTLV-I-associated myelopathy (HAM/TSP), patients with multiple sclerosis, and healthy controls were compared in the study using UMI-based sequencing. Longitudinal samples, technical triplicates and paired sorted CD4+ and CD8+ T-cell subsets, alongside PBMC samples, were included among the approximately 110 TCR-beta libraries. The cohort included roughly 71 subjects: approximately 14 with HAM/TSP, about 34 with multiple sclerosis, and approximately 20 healthy controls. Summary of the overall study and its limitations: TCR clonal expansion was highest in HAM/TSP patients and lowest in MS patients, with MS patients falling below even healthy controls. Expanded clones from different subjects shared no identical CDR3 amino acid sequences, which suggests that TCR-beta repertoires were private in all groups.

To synthesize cDNA, template-switch 5'RACE was performed with a primer carrying a 10-nucleotide random unique molecular identifier so that each TCR transcript was tagged. Over 180 million TCR-beta sequences, covering 15-18 subjects, were produced in each sequencing run. Total RNA was extracted with the RNeasy kit. The KAPA Real-time Library Amplification kit was used to amplify TCR-beta VDJ regions with primers targeting the TCR constant region and the 5'RACE anchor. A first PCR added sample indexes and Illumina adaptors, and a second PCR then raised library yield. After Ampure bead purification, the roughly 650 bp TCR product was size-selected on a 2% E-gel SizeSelection system. Before pooling, library quality was checked on a Bioanalyzer, concentration was measured with Qubit, and libraries were quantified with the Kapa Library Quantification kit. An Illumina HiSeq 2500 sequenced the libraries paired-end 2 x 150 bp. To increase sequence diversity, roughly 24-31% phiX was spiked into each library pool. Regarding the original processing steps: Quality-filtered reads were processed with the UMI-based MiGEC pipeline, which removed over 75% of raw TCR sequences during error correction. IMGT germline references were used for alignment of VDJ genes, and clonotypes were defined by a unique CDR3 amino acid sequence together with V-J genes. Clonal expansion, Shannon diversity, and CDR3 relatedness (CalcPairwiseDistances, ClusterSamples) were evaluated with VDJtools, and phylogenetic trees were built with CLCbio workbench. Clones with at least 8 unique UMIs were defined as expanded, with this threshold being based on coefficient-of-variation modelling across technical triplicates. TCRdb reanalyzed the raw reads on its own, using fastp at Q25 for trimming and MiXCR for clone calling, and kept in-frame beta chains. Rows with one shared CDR3 protein collapse into an entry with the most common genes and DNA. TCRdb's processing, not the authors', yielded these V and J calls. The sample table records about 57,000 distinct CDR3 sequences; about 13% of these occur just once. The ten largest clones represent over 8.5% of the sample.

For the unsorted PBMC libraries, 2 million PBMCs were stored in RNAlater at -80 degrees C until RNA extraction and were used to generate the libraries. Peripheral blood underwent Ficoll-Hypaque density gradient centrifugation to isolate PBMCs, which were then cryopreserved in liquid nitrogen. The sequence was collected from a woman aged 55-70 years with HTLV-1-associated myelopathy (HAM/TSP). Sequencing was carried out using PBMCs.

The CDR3 reads as follows: CASSSASGRARETQYF. The nucleotide sequence is given as TGCGCCAGCAGCTCGGCAAGCGGGAGGGCCCGGGAGACCCAGTACTTC. Recombination joined TRBV5-1 with TRBJ2-5; TRBD2 lines up with 10 middle nucleotides. The CDR3 numbers 16 residues from cysteine through phenylalanine. The kept DNA is CDR3 alone, 48 bases in frame from the first base. The junction shows trimming of 3 bases on V and 5 bases on J, and the gene matches do not reach 10 bases of it. The germline V gene yields SGHRS for CDR1 and YFSETQ for CDR2.